These 30 T cell receptor beta chains were all obtained from the same sample, sequenced in a study of shared clonotypes between healthy human individuals. The data were produced by immunoSEQ multiplex PCR, yet TCRdb's version contains in-frame clones alone and is incomplete. The sample comprises about 680,000 clones, less than 80% of which are singletons, and around 1.7% rests with the top ten. The sequencing sample was made of memory CD4+ T cells sorted from blood. Indicated subset: CD45RA-negative fraction. Every receptor here comes from a woman in her twenties or thirties in good health.

The rearrangement joins TRBV6-6 to TRBJ2-7; no reliable D call. Germline V lookup: CDR1 MNHNY, CDR2 SVGAGI (reference sequence). This CDR3 spans 12 amino acids. V was cut by 8 bases and J by 2 bases, with 10 bases left in between. This CDR3 is CASGNRAYEQYF. CDR3 nucleotide sequence: TGTGCCAGCGGGAATCGGGCCTACGAGCAGTACTTC.

CDR3 DNA: TGTGCCAGCAGCGTGTCGACTAGCGGGTTATACGAGCAGTACTTC. This codes for CASSVSTSGLYEQYF. The chain couples TRBV9 to TRBJ2-7, with 10 bases matching TRBD2. Germline lookup yields CDR1 SGDLS and CDR2 YYNGEE. With V trimmed by 2 bases and J by 4 bases, 6 bases remained unmatched. The CDR3 runs to 15 residues.

The chain couples TRBV11-3 to TRBJ2-7; the D gene is possibly TRBD2 (5 bases). Germline values: CDR1 SGHNT, CDR2 YENEEA. The CDR3 covers 13 residues. V gave up 3 bases and J gave up 5 bases, with 11 bases separating them. The CDR3 DNA is TGTGCCAGCAGCTTTCAGGTCGGGGACGAGCAGTACTTC. This gives the protein CASSFQVGDEQYF.

The genes are TRBV28 and TRBJ2-7; tentative D call: TRBD2 (7 bases). The V end was cut by 3 bases, the J end by 4 bases, with 19 bases between. The germline CDR1 and CDR2 sequences are MDHEN and SYDVKM. This CDR3 region has 16 residues. The CDR3 region has the DNA TGTGCCAGCAGTTTGCGGGACACCCGGGGGGCTTACGAGCAGTACTTC. Protein product: CASSLRDTRGAYEQYF. Using reference TRBV28 and TRBJ2-7 for the parts outside the CDR3, the full variable domain is DVKVTQSSRYLVKRTGEKVFLECVQDMDHENMFWYRQDPGLGLRLIYFSYDVKMKEKGDIPEGYSVSREKKERFSLILESASTNQTSMYLCASSLRDTRGAYEQYFGPGTRLTVT.

V is TRBV28 and J is TRBJ2-7; D might be TRBD1 (6 bases). The germline V gene has CDR1 MDHEN and CDR2 SYDVKM. The V end lost 8 bases, the J end lost 5 bases, and 16 bases lay between the germline ends. This CDR3 comprises 13 residues. CDR3 sequence reads: CASCTGTGHEQYF. CDR3 sequence (DNA): TGTGCCAGCTGCACAGGGACGGGCCACGAGCAGTACTTC.

There are a few counts of this clone. The chain joins TRBV28 to TRBJ2-7; TRBD1 aligns across 10 bases. The CDR3 sequence is 15 residues long. Germline loops: CDR1 MDHEN, CDR2 SYDVKM. J lost 4 bases, V lost 5 bases, and 8 bases had no gene match. In DNA form, the CDR3 reads TGTGCCAGCAGTAGCGGGGGACAGGGGTTTTACGAGCAGTACTTC. Protein product: CASSSGGQGFYEQYF. The full variable domain, rest sourced from reference TRBV28 and TRBJ2-7, is DVKVTQSSRYLVKRTGEKVFLECVQDMDHENMFWYRQDPGLGLRLIYFSYDVKMKEKGDIPEGYSVSREKKERFSLILESASTNQTSMYLCASSSGGQGFYEQYFGPGTRLTVT.

The J gene is TRBJ2-3, the V gene TRBV19; D is uncertain. Germline loops: CDR1 LNHDA, CDR2 SQIVND (reference sequence). CDR3 length equals 15 residues. V shed 5 bases and J shed 0 bases, with 12 bases lying between them. CDR3: CASSGQQYSTDTQYF. The CDR3 region has the DNA TGTGCCAGTAGTGGCCAGCAGTATAGCACAGATACGCAGTATTTT.

This clone is a singleton in its sample. The CDR3 spells CASSLGAVGELFF. DNA for the CDR3: TGTGCCAGCAGTTTAGGGGCGGTGGGGGAGCTGTTTTTT. The chain uses TRBV27 and TRBJ2-2; weak D call: TRBD1 (5 bases). The CDR3 is 13 residues long. Germline V gives CDR1 MNHEY, CDR2 SMNVEV (reference sequence). V lost 2 bases to trimming and J lost 8 bases, with 9 bases between them.

In this sample, this clone turned up many times. The chain uses TRBV28 and TRBJ1-5; weak D call: TRBD1 (5 bases). The CDR3 contains 15 residues. Trimming took 4 bases from V and 6 from J, leaving 16 bases between them. The germline V gene has CDR1 MDHEN and CDR2 SYDVKM. In DNA, the CDR3 is TGTGCCAGCAGTTCCCTGGCGGGGGGGGTTCAGCCCCAGCATTTT. This translates into CASSSLAGGVQPQHF.

J is TRBJ2-7 and V is TRBV2; 10 bases are shared with TRBD1. Germline V gene data show CDR1 as SNHLY and CDR2 as FYNNEI. J lost 1 base, V lost 8 bases, and 2 bases had no gene match. The CDR3 consists of 13 residues. The DNA of the CDR3 is TGTGCCAGCGGGGACAGGGGTTCCTACGAGCAGTACTTC. This codes for CASGDRGSYEQYF.

A few counts support this clone. J is TRBJ2-2 and V is TRBV5-4; D is possibly TRBD2 (7 bases). The germline V gene encodes CDR1 SGHNT and CDR2 YYREEE (reference sequence). The CDR3 totals 16 residues. V lost 4 bases and J lost 7, with 20 bases in between. CDR3 DNA sequence: TGTGCCAGCAGCCCTAATCGGGGGGCTGATGGCGGGGAGCTGTTTTTT. This sequence encodes CASSPNRGADGGELFF.

The chain combines TRBV11-2 with TRBJ1-4, with a tentative D call TRBD1 (6 bases). Germline V gives CDR1 SGHAT, CDR2 FQNNGV. V lost 5 bases and J lost 7, with 14 bases in between. The CDR3 has 14 amino acids. CDR3 region: CASSEQGWGEKLFF. CDR3 in DNA: TGTGCCAGCAGCGAACAGGGTTGGGGTGAAAAACTGTTTTTT.

This chain uses TRBV4-1 with TRBJ2-3; D remains unclear. The V and J ends lost 0 bases and 1 base respectively, with 8 bases between them. The germline V gene encodes CDR1 MGHRA and CDR2 YSYEKL. This CDR3 has 15 amino acids. CDR3 DNA sequence: TGCGCCAGCAGCCAAGACAGGACGCGCACAGATACGCAGTATTTT. It specifies CASSQDRTRTDTQYF.

The genes are TRBV28 and TRBJ2-7; D is ambiguous. The germline V gene encodes CDR1 MDHEN and CDR2 SYDVKM. Trimming took off 2 bases at V and 6 bases at J, with 5 bases between the two ends. The CDR3 loop spans 11 amino acids. CDR3 residues: CASSLLLEQYF. The CDR3 nucleotides read TGTGCCAGCAGTTTACTTCTCGAGCAGTACTTC. Filled out from reference TRBV28 and TRBJ2-7, the complete variable domain reads DVKVTQSSRYLVKRTGEKVFLECVQDMDHENMFWYRQDPGLGLRLIYFSYDVKMKEKGDIPEGYSVSREKKERFSLILESASTNQTSMYLCASSLLLEQYFGPGTRLTVT.

The chain couples TRBV28 to TRBJ2-7; no clear D gene. CDR3 length equals 13 residues. CDR1 and CDR2 (germline): MDHEN, SYDVKM. V was cut by 5 bases and J by 9 bases, with 17 bases left in between. This CDR3 is CASSPPKIRRQYF. The CDR3 DNA reads TGTGCCAGCAGTCCGCCGAAAATTCGACGGCAGTACTTC.

This chain's CDR3 is CASRYGTSGPYEQYF. CDR3 bases: TGCGCCAGCAGATATGGGACTAGCGGGCCCTACGAGCAGTACTTC. The rearrangement joins TRBV5-1 to TRBJ2-7, with 12 nucleotides matching TRBD2. The CDR3 length is 15 residues. J lost 2 bases, V lost 5 bases, and 5 bases had no gene match. Germline CDR1 reads SGHRS; CDR2 reads YFSETQ.

This chain's CDR3 is CASSLTRIEPPTGAQETQYF. The DNA for the CDR3 is TGTGCCAGCAGCTTAACCCGAATAGAGCCCCCGACAGGGGCCCAAGAGACCCAGTACTTC. V gene TRBV7-3 combines with J gene TRBJ2-5, with 8 bases lining up with TRBD1. The J segment lost 1 base and the V segment lost 0 bases, leaving 16 bases of the junction unmatched. CDR3 length: 20 amino acids. CDR1 is SGHTA, CDR2 FQGTGA, per germline.

This chain joins TRBV28 and TRBJ1-2; D possibly corresponds to TRBD1 (6 bases). CDR1 MDHEN and CDR2 SYDVKM come from the germline V gene. V lost 4 bases, J lost 5 bases, and 14 bases lay in between. The CDR3 is made up of 14 amino acids. Written as DNA, the CDR3 is TGTGCCAGCAGTTCGGGGCAGGGGAGGTATGGCTACACCTTC. It translates to CASSSGQGRYGYTF.

The rearrangement uses TRBV7-3 and TRBJ2-3; TRBD2 is a possible D gene (5 bases). CDR1 and CDR2 from the germline V gene are SGHTA and FQGTGA. The CDR3 runs to 15 residues. V shed 0 bases and J shed 2 bases, with 9 bases lying between them. Written as DNA, the CDR3 is TGTGCCAGCAGCTTAACGGACGGACTCACAGATACGCAGTATTTT. Translating gives CASSLTDGLTDTQYF.

The rearrangement joins TRBV6-1 to TRBJ2-5, with TRBD1 as a possible D gene (5 bases). Germline-derived CDR1 and CDR2 are MNHNS and SASEGT. Trimming took off 8 bases at V and 2 bases at J, with 15 bases between the two ends. CDR3 length: 14 residues. CDR3 protein: CASLGWQGQETQYF. The DNA of the CDR3 is TGTGCCAGCCTGGGATGGCAGGGACAAGAGACCCAGTACTTC.

The chain links TRBV6-4 to TRBJ2-6, with unresolved D. This CDR3 has 17 amino acids. The V end lost 0 bases, the J end lost 2 bases, and 11 bases lay between the germline ends. CDR1 MRHNA and CDR2 SNTAGT come from the germline V gene. CDR3 residues: CASSDSSVSPGANVLTF. DNA for the CDR3: TGTGCCAGCAGTGACTCGAGTGTTTCTCCTGGGGCCAACGTCCTGACTTTC.

CDR3 amino acids: CASRRPQEDTGELFF. In DNA form, the CDR3 reads TGTGCCAGTAGGCGGCCCCAGGAGGACACCGGGGAGCTGTTTTTT. The chain joins TRBV19 to TRBJ2-2, with a weak D call TRBD2 (5 bases). The V and J ends lost 6 bases and 3 bases respectively, with 14 bases between them. The CDR3 is 15 amino acids. Germline assignment: CDR1 LNHDA and CDR2 SQIVND (reference sequence).

The chain carries TRBV2 and TRBJ2-2; D ambiguous. Trimming took off 6 bases at V and 4 bases at J, with 6 bases between the two ends. The CDR3 consists of 12 residues. Germline V gene lookup returns CDR1 SNHLY and CDR2 FYNNEI. CDR3: CASRAVTGELFF. CDR3 coding DNA: TGTGCCAGCAGAGCAGTCACCGGGGAGCTGTTTTTT.

This clone turned up a few times. Other DNA sequences of this sample code for an identical CDR3. This chain links TRBV11-2 with TRBJ1-3; D gene uncertain. V was clipped by 0 bases and J by 5 bases, with 5 bases between them. This CDR3 contains 13 residues. Germline assignment: CDR1 SGHAT and CDR2 FQNNGV. CDR3 loop: CASSLDLRNTIYF. Here the CDR3 DNA reads TGTGCCAGCAGCTTAGATCTAAGAAACACCATATATTTT. Combining the CDR3 with reference TRBV11-2 and TRBJ1-3 gives the whole variable domain EAGVAQSPRYKIIEKRQSVAFWCNPISGHATLYWYQQILGQGPKLLIQFQNNGVVDDSQLPKDRFSAERLKGVDSTLKIQPAKLEDSAVYLCASSLDLRNTIYFGEGSWLTVV.

The chain has TRBV5-5 and TRBJ1-5; D might be TRBD1 (6 bases). The germline V gene encodes CDR1 SGHKS and CDR2 YYEKEE (reference sequence). This CDR3 comprises 14 residues. The V gene lost 4 bases and the J gene lost 3 bases, with 11 bases spanning the gap. The DNA for the CDR3 is TGTGCCAGCAGCCCTCAGGGGATCAATCAGCCCCAGCATTTT. As protein: CASSPQGINQPQHF.

This clone showed up just once. V gene TRBV28 combines with J gene TRBJ1-2; a possible D gene is TRBD1 (6 bases). V lost 6 bases and J lost 3, with 17 bases in between. The CDR3 is made up of 15 amino acids. Germline lookup yields CDR1 MDHEN and CDR2 SYDVKM. The CDR3 DNA reads as TGTGCCAGCAGCTACCCCTGGGCAGGGGACTATGGCTACACCTTC. It translates to CASSYPWAGDYGYTF.

The rearrangement uses TRBV2 and TRBJ2-7, with 9 bases fitting TRBD1. The V gene's germline CDR1 is SNHLY and CDR2 FYNNEI. V was clipped by 5 bases and J by 6 bases; unmatched bases: 8. This CDR3 is 14 amino acids long. The CDR3 region is CASSKQGASSEQYF. In nucleotides, the CDR3 is TGTGCCAGCAGTAAACAGGGGGCCTCTAGCGAGCAGTACTTC.

In nucleotides, the CDR3 is TGTGCCAGCAGTTTATGGGGAATGGAAGAGACCCAGTACTTC. Translating it yields CASSLWGMEETQYF. V usage is TRBV27 and J usage is TRBJ2-5, with unresolved D. V lost 1 base to trimming and J lost 3 bases, with 9 bases between them. Germline values: CDR1 MNHEY, CDR2 SMNVEV (reference sequence). There are 14 residues in the CDR3.

On this clone itself: Given a far larger clone just one base away, this is likely a sequencing read error. This sample also contains other DNA sequences that code for the same CDR3. The chain has TRBV29-1 and TRBJ2-3, with no clear D. Germline V CDR1 and CDR2: SQVTM, ANQGSEA. The CDR3 covers 14 residues. V lost 0 bases to trimming and J lost 3 bases, with 10 bases between them. The CDR3 DNA reads as TGCAGCGTTGAAGAGCAGGTTAGTACAGATACGCAGTATTTT. Its translation: CSVEEQVSTDTQYF.

In the case of this clone: One base away lies a much larger clone, so this may be a sequencing read error. Additional DNA sequences in this sample encode the identical CDR3. This rearrangement joins TRBV5-1 to TRBJ2-1; TRBD2 agrees at 7 bases. V shed 0 bases, J shed 0 bases, and the junction held 0 bases outside the gene matches. Germline loops: CDR1 SGHRS, CDR2 YFSETQ. The CDR3 sequence is 15 residues long. The CDR3 reads CASSLGGGSYNEQFF. The CDR3 bases are TGCGCCAGCAGCTTGGGCGGGGGCTCCTACAATGAGCAGTTCTTC.